This T cell receptor beta chain was sequenced during a study of blood T cell repertoires in COVID-19. Produced via immunoSEQ multiplex PCR; TCRdb's table is partial and in-frame only. Here the sample spans 140,000 to 150,000 clones, about nine tenths being singletons. Trimming at V came to 0 bases and at J to 0 bases, leaving 6 bases not matched to a gene. Looked up from germline, CDR1 is SGHTS and CDR2 is YDEGEE. This CDR3 spans 18 amino acids. The V call is TRBV5-8, the J call TRBJ1-6; 7 nucleotides agree with TRBD1. Sequenced input: peripheral blood. The source is a human donor in a cohort sampled during active COVID-19. CDR3 protein: CASSLVSGGSSYNSPLHF. Written as DNA, the CDR3 is TGTGCCAGCAGCTTGGTATCAGGGGGAAGCTCCTATAATTCACCCCTCCACTTT.